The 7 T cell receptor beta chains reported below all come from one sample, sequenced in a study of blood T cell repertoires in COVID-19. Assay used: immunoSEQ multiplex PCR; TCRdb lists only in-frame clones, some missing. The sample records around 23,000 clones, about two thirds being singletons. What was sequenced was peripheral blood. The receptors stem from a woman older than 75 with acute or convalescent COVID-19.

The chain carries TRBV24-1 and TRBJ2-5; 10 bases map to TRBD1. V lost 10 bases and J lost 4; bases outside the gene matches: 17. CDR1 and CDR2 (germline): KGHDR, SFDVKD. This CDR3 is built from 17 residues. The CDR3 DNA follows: TGTGCCACTTCAGGTGGACAGGGGGATTTAGCGGGAGAGACCCAGTACTTC. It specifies CATSGGQGDLAGETQYF.

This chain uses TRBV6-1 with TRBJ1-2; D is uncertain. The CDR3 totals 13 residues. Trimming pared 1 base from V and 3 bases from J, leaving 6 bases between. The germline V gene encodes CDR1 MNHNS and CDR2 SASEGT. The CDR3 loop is CASSEVEHYGYTF. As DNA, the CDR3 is TGTGCCAGCAGTGAAGTGGAGCACTATGGCTACACCTTC.

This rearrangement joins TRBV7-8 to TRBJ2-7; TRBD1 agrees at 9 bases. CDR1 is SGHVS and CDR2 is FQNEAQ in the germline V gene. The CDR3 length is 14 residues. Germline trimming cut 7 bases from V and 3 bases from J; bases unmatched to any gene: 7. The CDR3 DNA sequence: TGTGCCAGCACCCCGGGACAGGGTCACTACGAGCAGTACTTC. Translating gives CASTPGQGHYEQYF.

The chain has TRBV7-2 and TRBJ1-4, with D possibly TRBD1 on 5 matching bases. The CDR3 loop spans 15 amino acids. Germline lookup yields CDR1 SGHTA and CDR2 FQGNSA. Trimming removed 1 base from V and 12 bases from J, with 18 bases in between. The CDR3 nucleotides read TGTGCCAGCAGCTTAGGCCACGCAGGGATCGGTCAACTGTTTTTT. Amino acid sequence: CASSLGHAGIGQLFF.

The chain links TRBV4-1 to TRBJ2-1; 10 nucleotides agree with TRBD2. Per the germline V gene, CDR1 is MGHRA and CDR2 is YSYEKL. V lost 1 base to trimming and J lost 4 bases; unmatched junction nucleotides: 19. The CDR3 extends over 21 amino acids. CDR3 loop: CASSQGPSGRAPKGRYNEQFF. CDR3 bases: TGCGCCAGCAGCCAAGGGCCGAGCGGGAGGGCCCCCAAGGGAAGATACAATGAGCAGTTCTTC.

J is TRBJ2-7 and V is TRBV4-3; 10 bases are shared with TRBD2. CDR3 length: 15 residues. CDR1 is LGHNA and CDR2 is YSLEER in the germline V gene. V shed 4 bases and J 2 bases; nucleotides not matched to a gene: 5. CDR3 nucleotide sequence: TGCGCCAGCAGCCCACGGACTAGCGGAGCCTACGAGCAGTACTTC. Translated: CASSPRTSGAYEQYF.

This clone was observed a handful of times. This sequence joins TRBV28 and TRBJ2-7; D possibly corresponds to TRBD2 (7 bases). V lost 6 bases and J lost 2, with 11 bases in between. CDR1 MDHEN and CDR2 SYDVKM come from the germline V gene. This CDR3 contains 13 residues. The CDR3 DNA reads TGTGCCAGCAGGGACGGGGGGCCCTACGAGCAGTACTTC. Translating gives CASRDGGPYEQYF.